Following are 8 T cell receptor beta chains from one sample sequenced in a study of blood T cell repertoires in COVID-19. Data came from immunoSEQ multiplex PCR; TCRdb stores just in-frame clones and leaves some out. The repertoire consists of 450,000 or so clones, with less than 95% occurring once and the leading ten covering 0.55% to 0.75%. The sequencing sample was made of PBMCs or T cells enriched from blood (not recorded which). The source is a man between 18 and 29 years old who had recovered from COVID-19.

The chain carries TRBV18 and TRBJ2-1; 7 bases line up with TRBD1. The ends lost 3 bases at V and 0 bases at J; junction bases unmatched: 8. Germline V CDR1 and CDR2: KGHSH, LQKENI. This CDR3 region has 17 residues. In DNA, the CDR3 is TGTGCCAGCTCACCGACGATAGACAGGGACTCCTACAATGAGCAGTTCTTC. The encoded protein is CASSPTIDRDSYNEQFF. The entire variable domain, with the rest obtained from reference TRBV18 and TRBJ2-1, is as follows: NAGVMQNPRHLVRRRGQEARLRCSPMKGHSHVYWYRQLPEEGLKFMVYLQKENIIDESGMPKERFSAEFPKEGPSILRIQQVVRGDSAAYFCASSPTIDRDSYNEQFFGPGTRLTVL.

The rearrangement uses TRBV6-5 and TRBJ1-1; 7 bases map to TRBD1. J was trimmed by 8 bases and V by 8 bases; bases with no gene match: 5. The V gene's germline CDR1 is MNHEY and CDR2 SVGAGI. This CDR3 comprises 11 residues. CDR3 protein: CASRRGVEAFF. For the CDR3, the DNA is TGTGCCAGCCGCAGGGGGGTGGAAGCTTTCTTT.

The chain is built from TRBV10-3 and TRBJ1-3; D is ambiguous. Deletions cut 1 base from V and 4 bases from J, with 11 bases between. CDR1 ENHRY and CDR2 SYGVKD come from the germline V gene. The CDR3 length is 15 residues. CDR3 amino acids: CAISELQLLGNTIYF. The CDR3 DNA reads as TGTGCCATCAGTGAGTTACAGCTGTTGGGAAACACCATATATTTT.

This CDR3 is CASSFSGGRSTDTQYF. CDR3 coding DNA: TGTGCCAGCAGCTTTAGCGGGGGGCGTAGCACAGATACGCAGTATTTT. This sequence joins TRBV11-2 and TRBJ2-3; 10 nucleotides match TRBD2. The CDR3 is 16 residues long. The J segment lost 0 bases and the V segment lost 3 bases, leaving 3 bases of the junction unmatched. Germline loops: CDR1 SGHAT, CDR2 FQNNGV.

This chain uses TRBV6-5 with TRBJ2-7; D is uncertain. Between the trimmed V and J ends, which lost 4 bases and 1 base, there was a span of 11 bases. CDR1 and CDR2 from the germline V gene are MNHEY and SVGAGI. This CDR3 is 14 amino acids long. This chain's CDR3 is CASSSSTISYEQYF. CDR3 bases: TGTGCCAGCAGTTCCTCCACTATTTCCTACGAGCAGTACTTC.

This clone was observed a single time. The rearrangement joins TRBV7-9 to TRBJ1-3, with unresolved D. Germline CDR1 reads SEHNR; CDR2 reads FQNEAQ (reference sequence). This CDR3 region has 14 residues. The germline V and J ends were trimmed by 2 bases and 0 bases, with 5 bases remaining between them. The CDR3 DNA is TGTGCCAGCAGCTTAAGCCTCTCTGGAAACACCATATATTTT. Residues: CASSLSLSGNTIYF.

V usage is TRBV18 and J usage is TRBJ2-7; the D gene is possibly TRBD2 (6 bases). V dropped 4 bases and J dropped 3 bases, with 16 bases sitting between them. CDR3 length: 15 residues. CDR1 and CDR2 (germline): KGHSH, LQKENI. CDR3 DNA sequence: TGTGCCAGCTCACTACTCGGGACTCCTAACTACGAGCAGTACTTC. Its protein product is CASSLLGTPNYEQYF.

The CDR3 DNA reads as TGTGCCAGCAGCGTTTCGACAGTGAGCTCCTACGAGCAGTACTTC. The encoded protein is CASSVSTVSSYEQYF. The V gene is TRBV6-5, the J gene TRBJ2-7, with D possibly matching TRBD1 (5 bases). CDR1 MNHEY and CDR2 SVGAGI come from the germline V gene. The CDR3 is 15 amino acids. Trimming cost V 6 bases and J 0 bases, with 15 bases left between them.